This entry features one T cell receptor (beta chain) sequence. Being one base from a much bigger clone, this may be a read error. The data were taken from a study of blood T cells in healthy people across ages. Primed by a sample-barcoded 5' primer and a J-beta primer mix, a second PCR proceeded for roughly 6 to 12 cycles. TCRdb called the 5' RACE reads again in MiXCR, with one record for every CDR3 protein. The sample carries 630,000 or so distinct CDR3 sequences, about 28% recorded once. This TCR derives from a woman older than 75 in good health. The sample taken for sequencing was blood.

CDR3 nucleotide sequence: TGTGCCAGCATGCCAGGGGCGGCCTACGAGCAGTTCTTC. Protein product: CASMPGAAYEQFF. The chain is built from TRBV6-1 and TRBJ2-1; a weak D match, TRBD1 (6 bases). CDR1 is MNHNS, CDR2 SASEGT, per germline. V lost 7 bases and J 10 bases, leaving 17 bases between the germline ends. The CDR3 covers 13 residues.